The subject of this entry is one T cell receptor (beta chain). Its target is unknown. TCR cDNA, made by 5'RACE template switching, carried an added universal primer site and UMIs. MiXCR was run by TCRdb on the 5' RACE reads, yielding one entry per CDR3 protein. The sample records hundreds of thousands of distinct CDR3 sequences, 4.1% being singletons. This record comes from a study of T cells after yellow fever vaccination. Overall study findings and caveats: Weaker in magnitude, the secondary response showed a faster peak on day 5 versus 15.

This TCR derives from a man younger than 30 who received the YFV17D yellow fever vaccine. Sequencing used PBMCs, obtained 5 days after the yellow fever booster vaccination.

The CDR3 protein is CSARTADTQYF. CDR3 DNA: TGCAGTGCTAGGACAGCAGATACGCAGTATTTT. The gene calls are TRBV20-1 and TRBJ2-3; TRBD1 is a possible D gene (5 bases). V was cut by 3 bases and J by 4 bases, with 5 bases left in between. The CDR3 totals 11 residues. CDR1 and CDR2 from the germline V gene are DFQATT and SNEGSKA (reference sequence).